Listed below are T cell receptor beta chains from one sample, sequenced in a study of molecular identifiers for immune sequencing clone quantification. Using its own MiXCR run on the PCR reads, TCRdb lists one record per CDR3 protein. The sample carries around 470,000 distinct CDR3 sequences, around 23% recorded once. The sample consisted of naive CD8+ T cells from blood, with Jurkat cell RNA spiked in. The receptors stem from a human donor in good health. Some libraries in this study had Jurkat cell RNA spiked in. Each CDR3 is given with its conserved first and last residue. A D gene is named only where the DNA matches it firmly. The size entry is marked missing in some rows and otherwise reads once, few, many or a size class.

D gene: .
V gene: TRBV5-6
clone size: .
J gene: TRBJ1-5
CDR3 DNA: TGTGCCAGCAGCCAACAGGGATGGGATCAGCCCCAGCATTTT
CDR3 protein: CASSQQGWDQPQHF

D gene: .
V gene: TRBV10-2
clone size: .
J gene: TRBJ1-2
CDR3 DNA: TGCGCCAGCAGTAAGAACAGTCTAAGTGATGGCTACACCTTC
CDR3 protein: CASSKNSLSDGYTF

D gene: .
V gene: TRBV27
clone size: few
J gene: TRBJ1-5
CDR3 DNA: TGTGCCAGCAGTTTTCCGGCACATAGCAATCAGCCCCAGCATTTT
CDR3 protein: CASSFPAHSNQPQHF

D gene: TRBD2
V gene: TRBV7-9
clone size: few
J gene: TRBJ2-3
CDR3 DNA: TGTGCCAGCAGCTTAGAACTAGCGGGAGATGTCGATACGCAGTATTTT
CDR3 protein: CASSLELAGDVDTQYF

D gene: .
V gene: TRBV4-3
clone size: .
J gene: TRBJ2-3
CDR3 DNA: TGCGCCAGCAGCCAAGAACTGAACGAGGGACACACAGATACGCAGTATTTT
CDR3 protein: CASSQELNEGHTDTQYF

D gene: .
V gene: TRBV30
clone size: .
J gene: TRBJ2-7
CDR3 DNA: TGTGCCTGGAGGACGTATGTAGGGTACGAGCAGTACTTC
CDR3 protein: CAWRTYVGYEQYF

D gene: .
V gene: TRBV7-9
clone size: few
J gene: TRBJ2-5
CDR3 DNA: TGTGCCAGCAGCCAAATAATCCAAGAGACCCAGTACTTC
CDR3 protein: CASSQIIQETQYF

D gene: TRBD1
V gene: TRBV11-2
clone size: .
J gene: TRBJ2-1
CDR3 DNA: TGTGCCAGCAGGGGACAGGGGGCATCCTACAATGAGCAGTTCTTC
CDR3 protein: CASRGQGASYNEQFF

D gene: .
V gene: TRBV6-5
clone size: .
J gene: TRBJ1-2
CDR3 DNA: TGTGCCAGCAGTTACACACCGAACTATGGCTACACCTTC
CDR3 protein: CASSYTPNYGYTF

D gene: .
V gene: TRBV13
clone size: .
J gene: TRBJ2-3
CDR3 DNA: TGTGCCAGCAGCCCAGGGGGGGGAGCCCCTAAGGAGACAGATACGCAGTATTTT
CDR3 protein: CASSPGGGAPKETDTQYF

D gene: .
V gene: TRBV29-1
clone size: .
J gene: TRBJ1-3
CDR3 DNA: TGCAGCGTTGAAGATCCTGGGGGGATTCCTGGAAACACCATATATTTT
CDR3 protein: CSVEDPGGIPGNTIYF

D gene: .
V gene: TRBV4-1
clone size: .
J gene: TRBJ1-1
CDR3 DNA: TGCGCCAGCAGCCAGGGGACTATGGCCAACACTGAAGCTTTCTTT
CDR3 protein: CASSQGTMANTEAFF

D gene: .
V gene: TRBV6-6
clone size: many
J gene: TRBJ2-1
CDR3 DNA: TGTGCCAGCAGTTATCCGACAGTCAAGGGGTCTGAGCAGTTCTTC
CDR3 protein: CASSYPTVKGSEQFF

D gene: .
V gene: TRBV9
clone size: .
J gene: TRBJ2-7
CDR3 DNA: TGTGCCAGCAGCGTAGGGGACAAGGACTCCTACGAGCAGTACTTC
CDR3 protein: CASSVGDKDSYEQYF

D gene: TRBD1
V gene: TRBV11-2
clone size: .
J gene: TRBJ2-7
CDR3 DNA: TGTGCCAGCAGCTTAGATTCAATAGGACAGGGTTGGTACGAGCAGTACTTC
CDR3 protein: CASSLDSIGQGWYEQYF

D gene: .
V gene: TRBV7-2
clone size: many
J gene: TRBJ1-2
CDR3 DNA: TGTGCCAGCAGCTTAAGTTCAGGCCGCGGCGGCTACACCTTC
CDR3 protein: CASSLSSGRGGYTF

D gene: .
V gene: TRBV27
clone size: few
J gene: TRBJ2-2
CDR3 DNA: TGTGCCAGCAGTACACTAGGGGTAGTGAACACCGGGGAGCTGTTTTTT
CDR3 protein: CASSTLGVVNTGELFF

D gene: .
V gene: TRBV11-2
clone size: many
J gene: TRBJ1-1
CDR3 DNA: TGTGCCAGCAGCTTGGGGGCCACTGAAGCTTTCTTT
CDR3 protein: CASSLGATEAFF

D gene: TRBD1
V gene: TRBV7-9
clone size: few
J gene: TRBJ2-6
CDR3 DNA: TGTGCCAGCAACCGGGACAGGCCCTCTGGGGCCAACGTCCTGACTTTC
CDR3 protein: CASNRDRPSGANVLTF

D gene: .
V gene: TRBV4-3
clone size: few
J gene: TRBJ2-6
CDR3 DNA: TGCGCCAGCAGCCGGGGGGCCCCTGGGGCCAACGTCCTGACTTTC
CDR3 protein: CASSRGAPGANVLTF

D gene: .
V gene: TRBV4-2
clone size: .
J gene: TRBJ2-1
CDR3 DNA: TGTGCCAGCAGCCAAGATGAAGGCGGTGAGCAGTTCTTC
CDR3 protein: CASSQDEGGEQFF

D gene: .
V gene: TRBV4-1
clone size: many
J gene: TRBJ2-6
CDR3 DNA: TGCGCCAGCAGCCTGCGCTCTTCTGGGGCCAACGTCCTGACTTTC
CDR3 protein: CASSLRSSGANVLTF

D gene: .
V gene: TRBV4-3
clone size: few
J gene: TRBJ2-5
CDR3 DNA: TGCGCCAGCAGCCAATCGAGGGACTTTTCAACTCAAGAGACCCAGTACTTC
CDR3 protein: CASSQSRDFSTQETQYF

D gene: TRBD1
V gene: TRBV2
clone size: many
J gene: TRBJ2-7
CDR3 DNA: TGTGCCAGCAGTCGTTGGGACAGGTATAACTCGGAGTACGAGCAGTACTTC
CDR3 protein: CASSRWDRYNSEYEQYF

D gene: TRBD1
V gene: TRBV5-1
clone size: few
J gene: TRBJ2-7
CDR3 DNA: TGCGCCAGCAGCGAGACAGGGTCCCCCTACGAGCAGTACTTC
CDR3 protein: CASSETGSPYEQYF

D gene: .
V gene: TRBV7-9
clone size: many
J gene: TRBJ2-7
CDR3 DNA: TGTGCCAGCAGCCCAGGGACCCACGAGCAGTACTTC
CDR3 protein: CASSPGTHEQYF

D gene: .
V gene: TRBV29-1
clone size: .
J gene: TRBJ1-1
CDR3 DNA: TGCAGCGGGGAGACAGGAAGAGTCACTGAAGCTCTCTTT
CDR3 protein: CSGETGRVTEALF

D gene: TRBD1
V gene: TRBV20-1
clone size: many
J gene: TRBJ2-7
CDR3 DNA: TGCAGTGCTACAGACCCGGACAGGACCAGCTCCTACGAGCAGTACTTC
CDR3 protein: CSATDPDRTSSYEQYF

D gene: .
V gene: TRBV18
clone size: .
J gene: TRBJ1-2
CDR3 DNA: TGTGCCAGCTCCCCCCCACGCGGGGGCGCGGATTCCGGCTACACCTTC
CDR3 protein: CASSPPRGGADSGYTF

D gene: .
V gene: TRBV28
clone size: many
J gene: TRBJ1-1
CDR3 DNA: TGTGCCAGCACCAAAAATGGGATCTTGGGCACTGAAGCTTTCTTT
CDR3 protein: CASTKNGILGTEAFF

D gene: .
V gene: TRBV7-9
clone size: few
J gene: TRBJ1-1
CDR3 DNA: TGTGCCAGCAGCTTAGCCGGAGGGCAGCAACCCGGGAGAACTGAAGCTTTCTTT
CDR3 protein: CASSLAGGQQPGRTEAFF

D gene: TRBD1
V gene: TRBV6-1
clone size: few
J gene: TRBJ2-7
CDR3 DNA: TGTGCCAGCAGTGATAGGGACAGGGAGTACTTC
CDR3 protein: CASSDRDREYF

D gene: .
V gene: TRBV24-1
clone size: many
J gene: TRBJ2-3
CDR3 DNA: TGTGCCACCAGTGACAGAAGGACCTTTAGCACAGATACGCAGTATTTT
CDR3 protein: CATSDRRTFSTDTQYF

D gene: .
V gene: TRBV19
clone size: .
J gene: TRBJ1-4
CDR3 DNA: TGTGCCAGTAGTATTGAACCCGGATCCGAAAAACTGTTTTTT
CDR3 protein: CASSIEPGSEKLFF

D gene: .
V gene: TRBV12-5
clone size: many
J gene: TRBJ2-7
CDR3 DNA: TGTGCTAGTGGTTTGGTATTTGCCTCGGCGAGCGAGCAGTACTTC
CDR3 protein: CASGLVFASASEQYF

D gene: .
V gene: TRBV4-2
clone size: many
J gene: TRBJ2-2
CDR3 DNA: TGTGCCAGCAGCCAAGAACAGGGTTGGACCGGGGAGCTGTTTTTT
CDR3 protein: CASSQEQGWTGELFF

D gene: .
V gene: TRBV12-3/TRBV12-4
clone size: many
J gene: TRBJ2-5
CDR3 DNA: TGTGCCAGCAGTTTAGTTCTCGCCATTGCCGCGGCCCAGTACTTC
CDR3 protein: CASSLVLAIAAAQYF

D gene: .
V gene: TRBV19
clone size: .
J gene: TRBJ1-6
CDR3 DNA: TGTGCCAGTAGTATGGGGGCTAAGGGTAATTCACCCCTCCACTTT
CDR3 protein: CASSMGAKGNSPLHF

D gene: .
V gene: TRBV20-1
clone size: few
J gene: TRBJ1-6
CDR3 DNA: TGCAGTGCTAGAGATACCGTCCCCGGCCCTACTTCACCCCTCCACTTT
CDR3 protein: CSARDTVPGPTSPLHF

D gene: TRBD2
V gene: TRBV20-1
clone size: .
J gene: TRBJ2-3
CDR3 DNA: TGCAGTGCTACCGACAGACTAGCCTCCCAACAAGATACGCAGTGTTTT
CDR3 protein: CSATDRLASQQDTQCF

D gene: .
V gene: TRBV29-1
clone size: many
J gene: TRBJ2-5
CDR3 DNA: TGCAGCGTTGAAGATCCCGGAAAGAGGACCCAGTACTTC
CDR3 protein: CSVEDPGKRTQYF

D gene: .
V gene: TRBV5-4
clone size: few
J gene: TRBJ2-7
CDR3 DNA: TGTGCCAGCAGCTGGTGGGGGTCCTACGAGCAGTACTTC
CDR3 protein: CASSWWGSYEQYF